This T cell receptor beta chain was sequenced in a study of blood T cell repertoires in COVID-19. Sequencing was performed with immunoSEQ multiplex PCR; in TCRdb, only in-frame clones are kept and a portion is missing. This table holds hundreds of thousands of clones, 70% to 85% found once. Sequencing was carried out using peripheral blood. The origin of this receptor is a woman older than 75 with acute or convalescent COVID-19.

CDR3 residues: CASSPDREETQYF. The CDR3, as DNA: TGTGCCAGCAGCCCCGACAGGGAAGAGACCCAGTACTTC. This chain connects TRBV14 to TRBJ2-5; 7 bases are a match to TRBD1. This CDR3 spans 13 amino acids. CDR1 is SGHDN, CDR2 FVKESK, per germline. The trim removed 4 bases at V and 3 bases at J, leaving 2 bases unmatched.